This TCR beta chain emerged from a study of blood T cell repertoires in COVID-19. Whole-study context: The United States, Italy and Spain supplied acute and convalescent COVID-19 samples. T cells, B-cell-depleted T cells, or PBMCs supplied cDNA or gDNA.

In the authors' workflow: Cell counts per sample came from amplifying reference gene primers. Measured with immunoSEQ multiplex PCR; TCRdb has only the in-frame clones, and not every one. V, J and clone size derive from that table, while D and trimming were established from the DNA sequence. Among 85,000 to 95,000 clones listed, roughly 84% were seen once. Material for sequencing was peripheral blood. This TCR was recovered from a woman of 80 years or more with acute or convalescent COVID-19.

The CDR3 here is CASRFSSGGHGYTF. As DNA, the CDR3 is TGTGCCAGCAGATTTTCTTCGGGGGGTCATGGCTACACCTTC. The rearrangement uses TRBV3-1 (or the pseudogene TRBV3-2) and TRBJ1-2; tentatively, D is TRBD1 (5 bases). In germline, CDR1 is LGHDT, CDR2 YNNKEL (reference sequence). V lost 6 bases and J 6 bases, leaving 17 bases between the germline ends. This CDR3 is 14 amino acids long.